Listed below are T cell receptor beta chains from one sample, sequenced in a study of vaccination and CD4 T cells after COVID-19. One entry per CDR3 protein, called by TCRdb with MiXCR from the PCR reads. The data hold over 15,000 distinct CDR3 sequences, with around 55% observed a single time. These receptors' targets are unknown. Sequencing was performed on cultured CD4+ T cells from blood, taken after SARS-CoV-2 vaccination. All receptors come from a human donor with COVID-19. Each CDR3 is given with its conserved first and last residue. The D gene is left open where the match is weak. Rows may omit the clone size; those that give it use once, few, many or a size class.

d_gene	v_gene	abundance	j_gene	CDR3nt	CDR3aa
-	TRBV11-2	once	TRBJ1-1	TGTGCCAGCAGCTTAGTTGGGTGGGCGAACACTGAAGCTTTCTTT	CASSLVGWANTEAFF
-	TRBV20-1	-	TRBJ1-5	TGCAGTGCTAGCCAGGGGCAACCGCCCCAGCATTTT	CSASQGQPPQHF
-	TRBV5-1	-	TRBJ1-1	TGCGCCAGCAGCTTGACAGGGAGGAACGCTGAAGCTTTCTTT	CASSLTGRNAEAFF
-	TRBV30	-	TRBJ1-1	TGTGCCTGGAGCGGGGGGAAGTCTGAAGCTTTCTTT	CAWSGGKSEAFF
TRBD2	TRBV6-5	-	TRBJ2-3	TGCGCCAGCAGTTCGACTAGCGGGGCAAGGGGGGATACGCAGTATTTT	CASSSTSGARGDTQYF
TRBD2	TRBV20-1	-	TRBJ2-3	TGCAGTGCCACCTTCCAATCCGGGACTAGTTCACGGGCAGATACGCAGTATTTT	CSATFQSGTSSRADTQYF
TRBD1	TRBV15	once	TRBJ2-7	TGTACCACCAGCCCCAGCACCGGGACAGGGCCTAGCGAGCAGTACTTC	CTTSPSTGTGPSEQYF
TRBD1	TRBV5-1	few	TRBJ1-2	TGCGCCAGCAGCTTGGTGACAGGGTTCACTAACTATGGCTACACCTTC	CASSLVTGFTNYGYTF
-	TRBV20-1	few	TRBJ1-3	TGCAGTGCTAGAGAAGAGACAGCTTTCTCTGGAAACACCATATATTTT	CSAREETAFSGNTIYF
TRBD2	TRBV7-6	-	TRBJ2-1	TGTGCCAGCAGCTCGTGGAGGGTTAACTTAGCGGGGGGGCCGAGTAATGAGCAGTTCTTC	CASSSWRVNLAGGPSNEQFF
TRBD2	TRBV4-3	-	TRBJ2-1	TGCGCCAGCAGCCAAGGGGTCAGAGCGGGGGGCCATAATGAGCAGTTCTTC	CASSQGVRAGGHNEQFF
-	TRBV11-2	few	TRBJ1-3	TGTGCCAGCAGCGGGGCCCGCTCTGGAAACACCATATATTTT	CASSGARSGNTIYF
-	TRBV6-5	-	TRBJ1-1	TGTGCCAGCAGTTACAGGGGGGCTGAAGCTTTCTTT	CASSYRGAEAFF
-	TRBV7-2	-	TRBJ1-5	TGTGCCAGCAGCTTCGGGGAAAATCAGCCCCAGCATTTT	CASSFGENQPQHF
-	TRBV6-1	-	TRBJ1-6	TGTGCCAGCAGCTCCGGGGCCTATAATTCACCCCTCCACTTT	CASSSGAYNSPLHF
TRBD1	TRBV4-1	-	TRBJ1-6	TGCGCCAGCAGCCAATACGGACAGGGAAAGAATAATTCACCCCTCCACTTT	CASSQYGQGKNNSPLHF
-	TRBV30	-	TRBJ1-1	TGTGCCTGGAGGGTAGAACAGATCGAAGCTTTCTTT	CAWRVEQIEAFF
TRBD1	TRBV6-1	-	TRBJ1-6	TGTGCCAGCAGTGCCCCGGGACAGGGTAATTCACCCCTCCACTTT	CASSAPGQGNSPLHF
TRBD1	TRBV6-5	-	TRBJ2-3	TGTGCCAGCAGTTACGGACAGGGAAACACAGATACGCAGTATTTT	CASSYGQGNTDTQYF
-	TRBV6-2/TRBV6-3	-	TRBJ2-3	TGTGCCAGCAGCCTCGGTCGGGGGCCCGGAGATACGCAGTATTTT	CASSLGRGPGDTQYF
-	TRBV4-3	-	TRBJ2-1	TGCGCCAGCAGCCAAGATCTGGGGGACCTCTCCTACAATGAGCAGTTCTTC	CASSQDLGDLSYNEQFF
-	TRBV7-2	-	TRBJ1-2	TGTGCCAGCAGCTTAGGATCAGGGATGACGGGGGCAAGAGGCTACACCTTC	CASSLGSGMTGARGYTF
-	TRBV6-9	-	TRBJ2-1	TGTGCCAGCAGAAGAGTCCGGGACAGACTCGATCCGGAGGGAAATGAGCAGTTCTTC	CASRRVRDRLDPEGNEQFF
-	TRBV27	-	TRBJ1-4	TGTGCCAGCAGTTTATGGGGGACGGCTAATGAAAAACTGTTTTTT	CASSLWGTANEKLFF
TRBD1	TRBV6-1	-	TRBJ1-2	TGTGCCAGCAGCCGAACCACGGGACAGGGGGGCTACTATGGCTACACCTTC	CASSRTTGQGGYYGYTF
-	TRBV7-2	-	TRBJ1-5	TGTGCCAGCAGCCCAGGCGACAGTGCCCGGCCCCAGCATTTT	CASSPGDSARPQHF
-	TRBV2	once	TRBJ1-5	TGTGCCAGTGAAGGGTGGGCAGGTGGGCAGCCCCAGCATTTT	CASEGWAGGQPQHF
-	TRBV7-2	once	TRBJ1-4	TGTGCCAGCAGCCCCCGACCAGGCACTAATGAAAAACTGTTTTTT	CASSPRPGTNEKLFF
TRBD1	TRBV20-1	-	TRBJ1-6	TGCAGTGCTAGGGCCGGGACAGAGAGCTCCTATAATTCACCCCTCCACTTT	CSARAGTESSYNSPLHF
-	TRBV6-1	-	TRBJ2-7	TGTGCCAGCAGTGAATCACGGGGCGGTCGGCAGTACTTC	CASSESRGGRQYF
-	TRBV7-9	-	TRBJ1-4	TGTGCCAGCAGCTTAGCGAACGGGGCTAATGAAAAACTGTTTTTT	CASSLANGANEKLFF
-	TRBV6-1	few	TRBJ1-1	TGTGCCAGCAGGGGGCCGGGGGGCACTGAAGCTTTCTTT	CASRGPGGTEAFF
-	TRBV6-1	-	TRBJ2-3	TGTGCCGGATCCGGACAGATGGGACTCGATACGCAGTATTTT	CAGSGQMGLDTQYF
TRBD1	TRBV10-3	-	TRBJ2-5	TGTGCCATCAGTGGGTCCGGGACAGGGGTTAAAGAGACCCAGTACTTC	CAISGSGTGVKETQYF
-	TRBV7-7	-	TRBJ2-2	TGTGCTAGCAGCTTAGACGGGGGAAACACCGGGGAGCTGTTTTTT	CASSLDGGNTGELFF
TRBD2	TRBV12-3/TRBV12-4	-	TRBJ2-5	TGTGCCAGCAGTTTCCAAGCACGTGGGGGGGCCCAGTACTTC	CASSFQARGGAQYF
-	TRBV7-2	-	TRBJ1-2	TGTGCCAGCAGACTACAAGAAAACTATGGCTACACCTTC	CASRLQENYGYTF
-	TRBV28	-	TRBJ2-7	TGTGCCTTCAGCCGGGGAAACTCCTACGAGCAGTACTTC	CAFSRGNSYEQYF
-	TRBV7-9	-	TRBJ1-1	TGTGCCAGCAGCTTAGGCAGTGGGGCTGAAGCTTTCTTT	CASSLGSGAEAFF
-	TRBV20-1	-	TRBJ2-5	TGCAGTGCTAGTAAGGGGCAAGAGACCCAGTACTTC	CSASKGQETQYF
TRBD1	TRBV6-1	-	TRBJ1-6	TGTGCCAGCATTGGCAGGGGGTATTCACCCCTCCACTTT	CASIGRGYSPLHF